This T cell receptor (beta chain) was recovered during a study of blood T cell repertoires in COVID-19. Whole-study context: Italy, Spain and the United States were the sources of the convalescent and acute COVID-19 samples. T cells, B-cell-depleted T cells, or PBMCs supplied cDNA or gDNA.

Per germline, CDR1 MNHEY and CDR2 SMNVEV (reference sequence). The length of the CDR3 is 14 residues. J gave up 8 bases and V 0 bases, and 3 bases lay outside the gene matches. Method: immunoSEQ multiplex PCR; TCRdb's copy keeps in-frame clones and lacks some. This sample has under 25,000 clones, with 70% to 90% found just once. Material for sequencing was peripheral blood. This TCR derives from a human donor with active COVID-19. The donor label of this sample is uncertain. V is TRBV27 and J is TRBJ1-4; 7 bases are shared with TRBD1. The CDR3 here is CASSLSRGGEKLFF. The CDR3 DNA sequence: TGTGCCAGCAGTTTATCGAGAGGGGGCGAAAAACTGTTTTTT.